These 22 T cell receptor beta chains originate from one sample sequenced in a study of radiotherapy plus CTLA-4 blockade in lung cancer (dated by TCRdb to 2016 to 2019). Library prep was done by the immunoSEQ multiplex PCR assay. Drawn from immuneACCESS, this table holds only the in-frame rearrangements with V and J called that TCRdb kept. Clones are partly lost; checked studies trace under half to an unresolved V gene and leave the rest unexplained. Recorded for this sample are about 62,000 clones; roughly 76% of them occurred a single time. Approximately 2.8% of the sample rests with the top ten. Sample: peripheral blood, taken from a patient treated with radiotherapy plus ipilimumab. These receptor sequences come from a human donor with non-small cell lung cancer who had a complete response to radiotherapy plus ipilimumab.

This clone has more than one count but fewer than ten. DNA for the CDR3: TGTGCCAGCTCACCATCAACAGGGGGAATGTATGGCTACACCTTC. Its translation: CASSPSTGGMYGYTF. V is TRBV18 and J is TRBJ1-2; 8 bases are a match to TRBD1. The V gene end was trimmed by 2 bases and the J gene end by 5 bases; junction bases not matched to a gene: 7. CDR1 is KGHSH and CDR2 is LQKENI in the germline V gene. The CDR3 runs 15 residues. Together with reference TRBV18 and TRBJ1-2, the CDR3 gives the full variable domain: NAGVMQNPRHLVRRRGQEARLRCSPMKGHSHVYWYRQLPEEGLKFMVYLQKENIIDESGMPKERFSAEFPKEGPSILRIQQVVRGDSAAYFCASSPSTGGMYGYTFGSGTRLTVV.

The chain is built from TRBV5-5 and TRBJ2-1; 12 bases map to TRBD2. The CDR3 extends over 14 amino acids. Germline V lookup: CDR1 SGHKS, CDR2 YYEKEE (reference sequence). V shed 4 bases and J 12 bases; nucleotides not matched to a gene: 8. The chain's CDR3 is CASSALAGGTGQFF. CDR3 DNA: TGTGCCAGCAGCGCACTAGCGGGGGGCACGGGGCAGTTCTTC.

This chain uses TRBV11-2 with TRBJ1-1, with 9 bases aligning to TRBD1. The J segment lost 4 bases and the V segment lost 8 bases, leaving 8 bases of the junction unmatched. Germline values: CDR1 SGHAT, CDR2 FQNNGV. CDR3 size: 14 residues. The CDR3 reads CASSPDRGPTEAFF. Here the CDR3 DNA reads TGTGCCAGCTCCCCGGACAGGGGCCCCACTGAAGCTTTCTTT.

This chain uses TRBV7-9 with TRBJ1-2, with D unresolved. This CDR3 region has 14 residues. Germline CDR1 reads SEHNR; CDR2 reads FQNEAQ (reference sequence). V gave up 5 bases and J gave up 5 bases, with 15 bases separating them. The chain's CDR3 is CASSLGGEWYGYTF. The CDR3 region has the DNA TGTGCCAGCAGCCTCGGTGGGGAGTGGTATGGCTACACCTTC.

The J gene is TRBJ1-4, the V gene TRBV27, with a weak D call TRBD1 (6 bases). The germline gives CDR1 MNHEY, CDR2 SMNVEV (reference sequence). The ends were cut back, 6 bases at V and 0 bases at J, with 14 bases in the middle. The CDR3 extends over 16 amino acids. The CDR3 nucleotides read TGTGCCAGCAGCCTAGGACAGACTTCAACTAATGAAAAACTGTTTTTT. It specifies CASSLGQTSTNEKLFF.

The chain carries TRBV5-1 and TRBJ1-2; 9 nucleotides line up with TRBD1. This CDR3 is 15 amino acids long. V gave up 2 bases and J gave up 8 bases; unmatched junction bases: 10. Germline CDR1 is SGHRS and CDR2 is YFSETQ. This CDR3 is CASSLRRTGELGYTF. Here the CDR3 DNA reads TGCGCCAGCAGCTTACGTAGGACAGGGGAATTAGGCTACACCTTC.

This rearrangement joins TRBV7-8 to TRBJ1-1; D gene unclear. This CDR3 region has 13 residues. CDR1 is SGHVS and CDR2 is FQNEAQ in the germline V gene. Trimming left V 5 bases short and J 5 bases short, with 12 bases between. The CDR3 nucleotides are TGTGCCAGCAGCCCCAATTCGGGGACTGAAGCTTTCTTT. It specifies CASSPNSGTEAFF.

The V and J genes are TRBV11-2 and TRBJ2-2, with 14 bases fitting TRBD2. Germline trimming cut 5 bases from V and 5 bases from J; bases unmatched to any gene: 13. The CDR3 is 19 amino acids. The germline V gene encodes CDR1 SGHAT and CDR2 FQNNGV. In DNA, the CDR3 is TGTGCCAGCAGCCCCGGACTAGCGGGAGGCGTTAGAGTTACCGGGGAGCTGTTTTTT. Translation: CASSPGLAGGVRVTGELFF.

The chain has TRBV28 and TRBJ2-7, with TRBD2 as a possible D gene (6 bases). This CDR3 has 12 amino acids. V dropped 6 bases and J dropped 3 bases, with 9 bases sitting between them. Germline V gene lookup returns CDR1 MDHEN and CDR2 SYDVKM. CDR3 sequence (DNA): TGTGCCAGCAGACAAGCGGGCTACGAGCAGTACTTC. The encoded protein is CASRQAGYEQYF.

The gene calls are TRBV7-2 and TRBJ2-5, with D unclear. Per germline, CDR1 SGHTA and CDR2 FQGNSA. The CDR3 runs 17 residues. The V gene lost 1 base and the J gene lost 5 bases, with 20 bases spanning the gap. In DNA, the CDR3 is TGTGCCAGCAGCTTAGACAACATTCCCGAGGCCGCCGAGACCCAGTACTTC. This encodes CASSLDNIPEAAETQYF.

A word on this clone: Other DNA sequences in the same sample also yield this CDR3. The chain is built from TRBV5-4 and TRBJ2-5; 7 positions match TRBD1. In germline, CDR1 is SGHNT, CDR2 YYREEE (reference sequence). CDR3 size: 14 residues. The J segment lost 2 bases and the V segment lost 0 bases, leaving 1 base of the junction unmatched. This chain's CDR3 is CASSLGQGQETQYF. CDR3 DNA: TGTGCCAGCAGCTTGGGACAGGGACAAGAGACCCAGTACTTC.

This clone turned up a few times. V and J are TRBV7-8 and TRBJ1-6; unclear D gene. The length of the CDR3 is 15 residues. Trimming shortened V by 1 base and J by 3 bases, and 7 bases separated the two germline ends. Germline V gene sequence: CDR1 SGHVS, CDR2 FQNEAQ. The CDR3 protein is CASSLVAGYNSPLHF. Written as DNA, the CDR3 is TGTGCCAGCAGCTTAGTGGCAGGCTATAATTCACCCCTCCACTTT.

The J gene is TRBJ2-7, the V gene TRBV30; the D is unclear. This CDR3 has 15 amino acids. Germline V gene data show CDR1 as GTSNPN and CDR2 as SVGIG (reference sequence). Trimming removed 2 bases at V and 2 bases at J, with 16 bases between. CDR3 sequence (DNA): TGTGCCTGGAGTAGAGGCGGCGGAGATCCCTACGAGCAGTACTTC. Its translation: CAWSRGGGDPYEQYF.

The chain employs TRBV7-2 and TRBJ1-1, with 8 bases aligning to TRBD1. CDR3 length: 15 amino acids. Germline V gene lookup returns CDR1 SGHTA and CDR2 FQGNSA. V shed 5 bases, J shed 5 bases, and the junction held 10 bases outside the gene matches. The CDR3 loop is CASSRQGIEGTEAFF. As DNA, the CDR3 is TGTGCCAGCAGCCGACAGGGGATCGAGGGGACTGAAGCTTTCTTT.

The chain uses TRBV5-6 and TRBJ1-1; TRBD1 is a possible D gene (5 bases). Germline lookup yields CDR1 SGHDT and CDR2 YYEEEE. The CDR3 is 18 residues long. V lost 1 base and J lost 2, with 21 bases in between. CDR3: CASSLFRSQGEINTEAFF. CDR3 DNA sequence: TGTGCCAGCAGCTTGTTTAGGAGTCAGGGCGAAATAAACACTGAAGCTTTCTTT.

This sequence joins TRBV28 and TRBJ2-7; unclear D gene. Germline assignment: CDR1 MDHEN and CDR2 SYDVKM. The ends were cut back, 3 bases at V and 8 bases at J, with 8 bases in the middle. The CDR3 contains 11 residues. The DNA for the CDR3 is TGTGCCAGCAGTTTGGGCAGAAAGCAGTACTTC. It encodes CASSLGRKQYF. The variable domain in full, completed from reference TRBV28 and TRBJ2-7, reads DVKVTQSSRYLVKRTGEKVFLECVQDMDHENMFWYRQDPGLGLRLIYFSYDVKMKEKGDIPEGYSVSREKKERFSLILESASTNQTSMYLCASSLGRKQYFGPGTRLTVT.

The rearrangement links TRBV6-5 to TRBJ1-3; D gene unclear. The V and J ends lost 7 bases and 0 bases respectively, with 7 bases between them. From germline, CDR1 is MNHEY and CDR2 SVGAGI. The CDR3 totals 13 residues. The CDR3 loop reads CASMMSSGNTIYF. DNA of the CDR3: TGTGCCAGCATGATGAGCTCTGGAAACACCATATATTTT.

The chain combines TRBV6-5 with TRBJ1-2, with 9 nucleotides matching TRBD1. Germline lookup yields CDR1 MNHEY and CDR2 SVGAGI. CDR3 length: 15 amino acids. V shed 2 bases and J 4 bases; nucleotides not matched to a gene: 5. The CDR3 protein is CASSYQGQGGYGYTF. The CDR3 region has the DNA TGTGCCAGCAGTTACCAGGGACAGGGTGGCTATGGCTACACCTTC.

CDR3 sequence (DNA): TGCGCCAGCAGCACCGGAGGGAGGGCCGCGGGTGAAAAACTGTTTTTT. Encoded protein: CASSTGGRAAGEKLFF. This chain connects TRBV5-1 to TRBJ1-4; D remains ambiguous. CDR3 length equals 16 residues. Trimming shortened V by 4 bases and J by 7 bases, and 20 bases separated the two germline ends. Germline V gives CDR1 SGHRS, CDR2 YFSETQ. Variable domain in full (rest from reference TRBV5-1 and TRBJ1-4): KAGVTQTPRYLIKTRGQQVTLSCSPISGHRSVSWYQQTPGQGLQFLFEYFSETQRNKGNFPGRFSGRQFSNSRSEMNVSTLELGDSALYLCASSTGGRAAGEKLFFGSGTQLSVL.

V and J are TRBV27 and TRBJ2-1; TRBD1 might be the D (5 bases). The CDR3 length is 16 residues. Germline lookup yields CDR1 MNHEY and CDR2 SMNVEV (reference sequence). V lost 5 bases, J lost 8 bases, and 22 bases lay in between. The DNA of the CDR3 is TGTGCCAGCAGTCCCCATCGGACAAAAAACAACGATGAGCAGTTCTTC. Amino acid sequence: CASSPHRTKNNDEQFF.

V and J are TRBV5-1 and TRBJ1-2; perhaps TRBD1 as D (6 bases). This CDR3 has 13 residues. V lost 4 bases and J lost 2, with 9 bases in between. The germline V gene has CDR1 SGHRS and CDR2 YFSETQ. Here the CDR3 DNA reads TGCGCCAGCAGCCCAACAGGGAACTATGGCTACACCTTC. Residues: CASSPTGNYGYTF.

This chain connects TRBV27 to TRBJ1-1, with 9 bases lining up with TRBD1. Germline trimming cut 5 bases from V and 11 bases from J; bases unmatched to any gene: 15. Germline loops: CDR1 MNHEY, CDR2 SMNVEV (reference sequence). The length of the CDR3 is 15 residues. In DNA form, the CDR3 reads TGTGCCAGCAGTGAGGGGACAGGGCCGTTTGTGTGGGCTTTCTTT. This codes for CASSEGTGPFVWAFF.